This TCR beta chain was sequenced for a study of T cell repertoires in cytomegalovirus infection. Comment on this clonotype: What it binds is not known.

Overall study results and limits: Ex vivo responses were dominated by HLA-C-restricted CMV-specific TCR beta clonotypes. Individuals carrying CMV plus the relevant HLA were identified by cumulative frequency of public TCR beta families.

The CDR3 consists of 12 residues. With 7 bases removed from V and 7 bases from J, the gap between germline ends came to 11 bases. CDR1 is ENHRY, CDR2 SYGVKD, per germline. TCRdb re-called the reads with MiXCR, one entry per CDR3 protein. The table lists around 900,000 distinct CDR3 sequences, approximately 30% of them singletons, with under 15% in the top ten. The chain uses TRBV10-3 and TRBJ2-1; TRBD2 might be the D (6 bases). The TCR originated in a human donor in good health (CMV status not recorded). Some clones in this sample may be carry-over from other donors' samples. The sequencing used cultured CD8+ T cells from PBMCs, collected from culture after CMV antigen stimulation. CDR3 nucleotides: TGTGCCATCACGGGGGAGGATAATGAGCAGTTCTTC. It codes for CAITGEDNEQFF.